Listed below are T cell receptor beta chains from one sample, sequenced in a study of T cell repertoires in cytomegalovirus infection. Their antigens are not known. TCRdb passed the reads through MiXCR, listing each CDR3 protein once. Counted here are about 920,000 distinct CDR3 sequences, under 40% occurring once; the ten biggest clones make up roughly 13%. Sequencing was performed on cultured CD8+ T cells from PBMCs, taken from culture after CMV antigen stimulation. Receptors were obtained from a human donor in good health (CMV status not recorded). Some clones in this sample may be carry-over from other donors' samples. Each CDR3 is given with its conserved first and last residue. D genes are given only for firm matches. Clone size is not always given. Where it is, it says once, few, many or a class for expanded clones.

TRBV7-2,-,many,TRBJ1-6,TGTGCCAGCAGCTTAGGTTCGTGGGATTCACCCCTCCACTTT,CASSLGSWDSPLHF
TRBV7-9,-,many,TRBJ2-7,TGTGCCAGCAGCTTAGCGGGCAGCTCCTACGAGCAGTACTTC,CASSLAGSSYEQYF
TRBV9,-,once,TRBJ2-3,TGTGCCAGCAGCAGTACGTTTGGCACAGATACGCAGTATTTT,CASSSTFGTDTQYF
TRBV14,-,few,TRBJ2-3,TGTGCCAGCAGCCAAGTCGGAGGGAGCACAGATACGCAGTATTTT,CASSQVGGSTDTQYF
TRBV4-1,TRBD1,-,TRBJ2-2,TGCGCCAGCAGCCAGGGGACAGGGGGCAGGGAGCTGTTTTTT,CASSQGTGGRELFF
TRBV15,TRBD2,few,TRBJ2-3,TGTGCCACCAGCAATGTCGGGACTAGTTATAGCACAGATACGCAGTATTTT,CATSNVGTSYSTDTQYF
TRBV23-1,-,-,TRBJ2-4,TGCGCCAGCAACCCCGGAGAGGGGGTGGAGGGTTTAACCAAAAACATTCAGTACTTC,CASNPGEGVEGLTKNIQYF
TRBV6-1,TRBD2,few,TRBJ2-5,TGTGCCAGCAGTGAAGCGCTCACTAGCGGGGAAGAGACCCAGTACTTC,CASSEALTSGEETQYF
TRBV6-2/TRBV6-3,-,-,TRBJ2-3,TGTGCCAGCAGTTACGTCGGAGGGTATACAGATACGCAGTATTTT,CASSYVGGYTDTQYF
TRBV10-3,-,few,TRBJ1-1,TGTGCCATCAGTGAGTCCGGAGGAGGGAACACTGAAGCTTTCTTT,CAISESGGGNTEAFF
TRBV6-1,-,-,TRBJ2-7,TGTGCCAGCAGTGCTAGGCGGGGCTCCTACGAGCAGTACTTC,CASSARRGSYEQYF
TRBV19,-,-,TRBJ2-3,TGTGCCAGTAGTATTGCGCGGCGCTCCACAGATACGCAGTATTTT,CASSIARRSTDTQYF
TRBV20-1,TRBD2,few,TRBJ2-3,TGCAGTGCTAGAGATCGTAGCGGGGGGGCCCCAAATACGCAGTATTTT,CSARDRSGGAPNTQYF
TRBV4-2,-,-,TRBJ2-1,TGTGCCAGCAGCCAAGATCTAGAGGGGCACAATGAGCAGTTCTTC,CASSQDLEGHNEQFF
TRBV18,TRBD1,few,TRBJ1-1,TGTGCCAGCTCACCCGGGACAGGTCCCTCTGAAGCTTTCTTT,CASSPGTGPSEAFF
TRBV7-9,TRBD1,few,TRBJ1-1,TGTGCCAGCAGCCCTACAGGGGTTTCGATAACTGAAGCTTTCTTT,CASSPTGVSITEAFF
TRBV27,TRBD2,few,TRBJ2-2,TGTGCCAGCAGTTTAACTAGCGGGGTCCTCCTTGGCCCCGGGGAGCTGTTTTTT,CASSLTSGVLLGPGELFF
TRBV29-1,-,-,TRBJ2-1,TGCAGCGCCTATTATAGCTCCTACAATGAGCAGTTCTTC,CSAYYSSYNEQFF
TRBV10-3,-,-,TRBJ1-1,TGTGCCATCAAAGAGGGGAATACTGAAGCTTTCTTT,CAIKEGNTEAFF
TRBV6-6,-,-,TRBJ2-7,TGTGCCAGCAGTTACAGGAAGTTAGGGCCCATCTCCTACGAGCAGTACTTC,CASSYRKLGPISYEQYF
TRBV14,-,-,TRBJ2-1,TGTGCCAGCAGTCGGACATCCCGGGGTGAGCAGTTCTTC,CASSRTSRGEQFF
TRBV12-5,TRBD1,few,TRBJ2-7,TGTGCTAGTGGTTCGAACAGGGGTCGCGAGCAGTACTTC,CASGSNRGREQYF
TRBV7-8,TRBD2,-,TRBJ2-3,TGTGCCAGCAAATCTAGACTAGCGGGGTCCCTAAGCACAGATACGCAGTATTTT,CASKSRLAGSLSTDTQYF
TRBV6-1,-,few,TRBJ2-7,TGTGCCAGCAGTGAACAGGGGTACGAGCAGTACTTC,CASSEQGYEQYF
TRBV29-1,-,-,TRBJ1-5,TGCAGCGTTGCCGGGGGTGATTATCAGCCCCAGCATTTT,CSVAGGDYQPQHF
TRBV20-1,-,-,TRBJ1-3,TGCAGTGCTAGTCGTGGGGTAACTGGAAACACCATATATTTT,CSASRGVTGNTIYF
TRBV6-4,-,few,TRBJ1-2,TGTGCCAGCTCGGCGGCTTCGACAGATTTCTATGGCTACACCTTC,CASSAASTDFYGYTF
TRBV12-3/TRBV12-4,-,-,TRBJ1-4,TGTGCCAGCAGCAGGAGGGGGATTGCTAATGAAAAACTGTTTTTT,CASSRRGIANEKLFF
TRBV4-3,TRBD2,-,TRBJ2-1,TGCGCCAGCAGCCAAGATGGGTCTAGCGGGGGGGCGCATGAGCAGTTCTTC,CASSQDGSSGGAHEQFF
TRBV7-6,TRBD2,few,TRBJ2-1,TGTGCCAGCAGCTTCGGACTAGCGGGGTCCTACAATGAGCAGTTCTTC,CASSFGLAGSYNEQFF
TRBV28,-,-,TRBJ1-1,TGTGCCAGCAGTTTATTTTCAGGCTACACTGAAGCTTTCTTT,CASSLFSGYTEAFF
TRBV7-9,TRBD2,few,TRBJ2-3,TGTGCCAGCAGCTTAGGGGGACTAGCGACTTCCACAGATACGCAGTATTTT,CASSLGGLATSTDTQYF
TRBV7-8,-,many,TRBJ1-2,TGTGCCAGCAGCTTCCGGACGGGCAACTATGGCTACACCTTC,CASSFRTGNYGYTF
TRBV4-1,-,-,TRBJ2-2,TGCGCCAGCAGCCAAGAACTAGCCGCGAACACCGGGGAGCTGTTTTTT,CASSQELAANTGELFF
TRBV4-1,-,-,TRBJ1-4,TGCGCCAGCAGCCAAGAGTGGAGAACTAATGAAAAACTGTTTTTT,CASSQEWRTNEKLFF
TRBV10-3,-,-,TRBJ2-5,TGTGCCATCAGTGAGCCTGAGGCAGGGGCGCCGGGGGAGACCCAGTACTTC,CAISEPEAGAPGETQYF
TRBV5-4,-,few,TRBJ2-2,TGTGCCAGCAGCTTGGGAGCAGGCCCGAACACCGGGGAGCTGTTTTTT,CASSLGAGPNTGELFF
TRBV14,TRBD2,few,TRBJ2-2,TGTGCCAGCAGCGGGGCTAGCGGGTCGAACACCGGGGAGCTGTTTTTT,CASSGASGSNTGELFF
TRBV20-1,-,-,TRBJ1-1,TGCAGTGCTAGAGATATTTTCCGTCTGGCGGACACTGAAGCTTTCTTT,CSARDIFRLADTEAFF
TRBV7-6,-,many,TRBJ2-3,TGTGCCAGCAGCCCGTCAGGCACAGATACGCAGTATTTT,CASSPSGTDTQYF
TRBV6-5,-,few,TRBJ1-5,TGTGCCAGCAGTTACCCCGGACAGCCCCAGCATTTT,CASSYPGQPQHF
TRBV4-1,TRBD2,few,TRBJ2-3,TGCGCCAGCAGCCAAGATGGGCGCCTAGCGGGGGGGTACTGTTCATGCACAGATACGCAGTATTTT,CASSQDGRLAGGYCSCTDTQYF